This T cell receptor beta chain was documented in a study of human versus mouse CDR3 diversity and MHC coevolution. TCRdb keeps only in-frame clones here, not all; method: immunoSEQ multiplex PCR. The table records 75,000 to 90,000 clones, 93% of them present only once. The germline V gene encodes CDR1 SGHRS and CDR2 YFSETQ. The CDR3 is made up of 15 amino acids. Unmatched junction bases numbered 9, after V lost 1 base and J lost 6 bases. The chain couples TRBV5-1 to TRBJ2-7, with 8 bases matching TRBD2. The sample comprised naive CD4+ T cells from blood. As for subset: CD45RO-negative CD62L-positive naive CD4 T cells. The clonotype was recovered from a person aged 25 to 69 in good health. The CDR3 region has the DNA TGCGCCAGCAGCTTGAGCGGGAGTGTCTCGGGCGAGCAGTACTTC. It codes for CASSLSGSVSGEQYF.